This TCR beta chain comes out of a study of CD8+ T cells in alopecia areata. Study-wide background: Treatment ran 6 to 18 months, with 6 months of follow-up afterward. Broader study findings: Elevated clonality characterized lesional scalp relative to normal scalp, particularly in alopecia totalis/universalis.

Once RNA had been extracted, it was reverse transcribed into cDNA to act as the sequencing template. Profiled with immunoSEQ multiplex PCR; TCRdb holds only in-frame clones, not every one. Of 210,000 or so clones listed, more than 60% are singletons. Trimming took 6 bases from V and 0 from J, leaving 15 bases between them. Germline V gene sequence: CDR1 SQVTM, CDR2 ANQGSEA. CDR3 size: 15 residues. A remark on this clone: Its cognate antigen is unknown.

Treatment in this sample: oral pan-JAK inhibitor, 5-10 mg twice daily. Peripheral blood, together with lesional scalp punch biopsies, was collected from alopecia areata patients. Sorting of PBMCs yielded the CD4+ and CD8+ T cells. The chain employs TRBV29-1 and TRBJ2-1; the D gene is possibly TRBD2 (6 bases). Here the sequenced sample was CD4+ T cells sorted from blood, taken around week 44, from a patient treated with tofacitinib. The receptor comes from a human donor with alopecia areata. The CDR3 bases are TGCAGCGTGTATGGGACTGCGAGCTCCTACAATGAGCAGTTCTTC. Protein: CSVYGTASSYNEQFF.